This T cell receptor (beta chain) was sequenced in a study of circulating tumor DNA in untreated peripheral T-cell lymphoma (TCRdb year 2021). Points the paper makes about the study in general: Tumor-specific clonotypes were identified in around 80% of patients, with identification achieved from more than 85% of baseline tissues and about 63% of baseline serum samples.

The library relied on the immunoSEQ multiplex PCR assay. The table was pulled from immuneACCESS by TCRdb, which kept in-frame rearrangements only. Such tables lose some clones; where checked, under half of the loss comes from unresolved V genes, and the rest has no known cause. For this sample there are about 6,600 clones; about 72% appear just once. 28% of the sample is in the top ten clones. To identify tumor-specific TCR clonotypes, tumor tissue taken at baseline, before any treatment, was sequenced. To monitor patients with peripheral T-cell lymphoma who were getting frontline treatment on a trial, the study applied next-generation sequencing to T-cell receptor sequences. V drops 0 bases and J drops 1 base, leaving 15 bases in between. The germline V gene specifies MNHGY as CDR1 and SAAAGT as CDR2. CDR3 length: 17 amino acids, cysteine to phenylalanine. The entry retains the CDR3 DNA only, 51 bases that are in frame from base 1.

Comment on this clone: Its binding antigen is unknown. Per-nucleotide qualities are absent, and no much larger clonotype sits a single base away.

Recombination linked TRBV6-8 to TRBJ2-5; TRBD1 is perhaps the D gene, given 5 matching bases. Sequenced material: tumor tissue. This clonotype was obtained from a human donor with peripheral T-cell lymphoma. The DNA sequence is as follows: TGTGCCAGCAGTTACTCGAGACAGAACGGTTTCCAAGAGACCCAGTACTTC. Its product reads: CASSYSRQNGFQETQYF.